A selection of T cell receptor beta chains follows, all from one sample in a study of CD8+ T cells in alopecia areata. Some clones are missing from TCRdb's copy, which holds only in-frame ones; the method was immunoSEQ multiplex PCR. This sample has 55,000 to 75,000 clones; roughly half occur once, and the top ten carry about a sixth. The source was CD8+ T cells sorted from blood, collected at week 0. These TCRs come from a human donor with alopecia areata. Each CDR3 is given with its conserved first and last residue. D genes are given only for firm matches. Clone size is stated in some rows and not others, as once, few, many or a class when expanded.

few TRBJ2-7 NA TRBV2 TGTGCCAGCCGATTAAGAGGGGGAGACGAGCAGTACTTC CASRLRGGDEQYF
NA TRBJ2-7 NA TRBV27 TGTGCCAGCCGCGGTTCGGTAAAGCAGTACTTC CASRGSVKQYF
NA TRBJ2-2 TRBD2 TRBV27 TGTGCCAGCAGTCCCCTTGGACTAGCGGGAGGGCCCGGGGAGCTGTTTTTT CASSPLGLAGGPGELFF
NA TRBJ2-7 NA TRBV29-1 TGCAGCGTTGGGAAGGGGCTCCTCTCCTACGAGCAGTACTTC CSVGKGLLSYEQYF
NA TRBJ1-2 NA TRBV29-1 TGCAGCGTTGAAGGGGGCTATGGCTACACCTTC CSVEGGYGYTF
NA TRBJ2-5 TRBD2 TRBV10-3 TGTGCCATCAGTGAGTCGCGGGAGAGGGCCCAGACCCAGTACTTC CAISESRERAQTQYF
few TRBJ2-5 NA TRBV29-1 TGCAGCGTTGACGGCGCGGGGTTCGAGGAGACCCAGTACTTC CSVDGAGFEETQYF
few TRBJ2-2 NA TRBV30 TGTGCCTGGACAGGGGACAACACCGGGGAGCTGTTTTTT CAWTGDNTGELFF
few TRBJ2-7 NA TRBV29-1 TGCAGCGTTGCCGGAGCCTACGAGCAGTACTTC CSVAGAYEQYF
NA TRBJ2-2 TRBD1 TRBV27 TGTGCCAGCAGTTGGACAGGGGAAGGCACCGGGGAGCTGTTTTTT CASSWTGEGTGELFF
few TRBJ2-7 NA TRBV9 TGTGCCAGCAGCGTAGGGGACGCGCCCTCCTACGAGCAGTACTTC CASSVGDAPSYEQYF
NA TRBJ2-1 TRBD2 TRBV6-1 TGTGCCAGTTCCGGCGGGAGCATATATGAGCAGTTCTTC CASSGGSIYEQFF
NA TRBJ2-2 TRBD2 TRBV9 TGTGCCAGCAGCGTAGTTTCTGGGACTAGCGGGACGAACACCGGGGAGCTGTTTTTT CASSVVSGTSGTNTGELFF
many TRBJ2-7 NA TRBV6-1 TGTGCCAGCAGTGAATTCGGGTTCCCTGACTACGAGCAGTACTTC CASSEFGFPDYEQYF
NA TRBJ2-1 TRBD2 TRBV29-1 TGCAGCGCCGAGCCTAGCGGGAACGTTTCCCCTTACAATGAGCAGTTCTTC CSAEPSGNVSPYNEQFF
many TRBJ1-4 NA TRBV9 TGTGCCAGCAGCGTAGAGGATGTGGTGCTCGATGAAAAACTGTTTTTT CASSVEDVVLDEKLFF
NA TRBJ2-3 NA TRBV27 TGTGCCAGCAGTTCTCGGGGCACAGATACGCAGTATTTT CASSSRGTDTQYF
NA TRBJ2-7 NA TRBV9 TGTGCCAGCAGCGAGGGGCAAGGTACCTACGAGCAGTACTTC CASSEGQGTYEQYF